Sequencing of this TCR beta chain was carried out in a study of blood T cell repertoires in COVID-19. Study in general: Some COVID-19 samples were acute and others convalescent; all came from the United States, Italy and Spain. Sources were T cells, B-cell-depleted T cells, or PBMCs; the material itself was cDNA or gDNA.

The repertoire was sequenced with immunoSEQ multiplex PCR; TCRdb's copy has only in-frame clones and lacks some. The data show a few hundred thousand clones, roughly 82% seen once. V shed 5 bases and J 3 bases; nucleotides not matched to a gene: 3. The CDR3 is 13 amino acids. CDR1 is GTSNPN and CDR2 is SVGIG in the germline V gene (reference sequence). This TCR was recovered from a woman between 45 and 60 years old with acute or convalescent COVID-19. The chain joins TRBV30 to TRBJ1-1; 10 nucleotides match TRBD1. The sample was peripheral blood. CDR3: CAWRQGADTEAFF. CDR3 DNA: TGTGCCTGGCGACAGGGGGCGGACACTGAAGCTTTCTTT.